This TCR beta chain was documented in a study of blood T cells in healthy people across ages. Across the whole study: Capture via template switching afforded approximately one barcoded beta molecule per two T cells. General observations from the study: Comparison with aged donors showed that long-lived donors had more naive CD4+ cells and higher diversity. Roughly linear age-related decline in beta diversity appeared, significant by age approximately 41.

Only a few counts were recorded for this clonotype. The antigen remains undetermined. Sample-barcoded 5' priming and a J-beta primer mix drove a second PCR of roughly 6 to 12 cycles. A single record per CDR3 protein comes from TCRdb applying MiXCR to the 5' RACE reads. The sample has around 1,700,000 distinct CDR3 sequences; 28% are singletons. The CDR3 loop spans 17 amino acids. V was trimmed by 5 bases and J by 0 bases, leaving 17 bases between them. Germline V lookup: CDR1 MNHNY, CDR2 SVGAGI (reference sequence). Researchers collected about 9.1 milliliters of peripheral blood from every single donor.

The gene calls are TRBV6-6 and TRBJ2-1; the D is unclear. The sequencing input was blood. The sequence was obtained from a young woman in good health. CDR3 amino acids: CASSRSRERSSYNEQFF. The CDR3 nucleotides are TGTGCCAGCAGTCGCAGCCGAGAGAGGAGCTCCTACAATGAGCAGTTCTTC.